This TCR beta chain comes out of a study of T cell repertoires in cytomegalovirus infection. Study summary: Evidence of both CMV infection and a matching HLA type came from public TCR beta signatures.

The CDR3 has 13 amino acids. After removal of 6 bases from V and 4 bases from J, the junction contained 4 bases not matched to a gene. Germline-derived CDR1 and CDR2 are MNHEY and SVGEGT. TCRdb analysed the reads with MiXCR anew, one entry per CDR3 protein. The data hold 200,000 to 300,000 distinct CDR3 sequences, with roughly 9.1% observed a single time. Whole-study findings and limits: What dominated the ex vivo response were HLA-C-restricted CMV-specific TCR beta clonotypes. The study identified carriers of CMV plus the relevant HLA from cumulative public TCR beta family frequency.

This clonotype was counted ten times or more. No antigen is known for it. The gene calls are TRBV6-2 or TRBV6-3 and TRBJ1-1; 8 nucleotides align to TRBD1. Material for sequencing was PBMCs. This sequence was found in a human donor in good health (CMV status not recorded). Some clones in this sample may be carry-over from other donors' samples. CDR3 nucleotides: TGTGCCAGCAGCCCCGGGACAGGCACTGAAGCTTTCTTT. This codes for CASSPGTGTEAFF.